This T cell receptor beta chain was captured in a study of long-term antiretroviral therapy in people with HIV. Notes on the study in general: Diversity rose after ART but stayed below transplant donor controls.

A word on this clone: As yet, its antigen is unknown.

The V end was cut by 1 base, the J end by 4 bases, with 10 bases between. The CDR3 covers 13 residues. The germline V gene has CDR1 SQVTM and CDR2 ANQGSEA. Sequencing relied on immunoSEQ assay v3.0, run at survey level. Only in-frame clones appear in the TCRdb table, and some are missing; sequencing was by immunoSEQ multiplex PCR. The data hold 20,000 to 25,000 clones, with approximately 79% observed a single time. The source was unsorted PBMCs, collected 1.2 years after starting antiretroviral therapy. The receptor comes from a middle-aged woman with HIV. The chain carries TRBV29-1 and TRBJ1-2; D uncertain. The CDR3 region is CSVEANWSYGYTF. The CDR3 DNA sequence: TGCAGCGTTGAAGCTAATTGGAGCTATGGCTACACCTTC.